The TCR beta chain described here comes from a study of a mutant IDH1 vaccine in newly diagnosed glioma. Study-wide findings and caveats: Any relationship between pseudoprogression and changes in top peripheral T cell clonotypes seemed absent.

Documented time point: week 35, safety follow-up. Mutant IDH1 20-mer peptide, at 300 ug, made up each vaccine dose, with topical imiquimod. Sequenced by immunoSEQ multiplex PCR; TCRdb stores in-frame clones only, minus some. Found here are tens of thousands of clones, about four fifths of them singletons; the top ten hold 5.4%. Notes on this clone: Its antigen is not known.

The germline gives CDR1 MGHRA, CDR2 YSYEKL. CDR3 size: 15 residues. Trimming left V 0 bases short and J 8 bases short, with 14 bases between. Sequenced material: PBMCs, taken from a glioma patient whose treatment included an IDH1 peptide vaccine. This sequence was found in a man aged 40-50 years with glioma. The chain carries TRBV4-1 and TRBJ2-4; perhaps TRBD1 as D (6 bases). This CDR3 is CASSQDGQIADIQYF. In DNA, the CDR3 is TGCGCCAGCAGCCAAGATGGACAGATCGCGGACATTCAGTACTTC.